The present TCR beta chain was sequenced within a study of low-dose radiotherapy and immunotherapy resistance in tumors. Overall study context: Cohort 1 was treated with 0.5 Gy per fraction at 2-week intervals, amounting to 6.5 Gy overall. Ipilimumab 1 mg/kg every six weeks, together with nivolumab 240 mg every two weeks, was given intravenously to patients.

TRAV- and TRBV-specific primers primed first-strand cDNA, covering alpha and beta chains. PCR amplification of the TCRs was performed with Phusion for 20 PCR cycles, and it relied on a constant-region primer together with a V-primer adapter. After the mRNA was isolated, it was amplified using in vitro transcription. Each CDR3 protein gets one entry after TCRdb re-called the reads with MiXCR. The repertoire holds around 68,000 distinct CDR3 sequences, with approximately 26% as singletons. Documented time point: before trial treatment. Nivolumab, ipilimumab, aspirin, low-dose cyclophosphamide and low-dose radiotherapy were all administered to the donors. The CDR3 totals 14 residues. Germline CDR1 is SGHRS and CDR2 is YFSETQ. Between the trimmed V and J ends, which lost 0 bases and 4 bases, there was a span of 9 bases.

The source material was PBMCs, sampled before treatment. This TCR was recovered from a male donor with rectosigmoid adenocarcinoma. This sequence joins TRBV5-1 and TRBJ2-3; D gene uncertain. The CDR3 DNA follows: TGCGCCAGCAGCTTGGGGCAGGTCTCAGATACGCAGTATTTT. This encodes CASSLGQVSDTQYF.